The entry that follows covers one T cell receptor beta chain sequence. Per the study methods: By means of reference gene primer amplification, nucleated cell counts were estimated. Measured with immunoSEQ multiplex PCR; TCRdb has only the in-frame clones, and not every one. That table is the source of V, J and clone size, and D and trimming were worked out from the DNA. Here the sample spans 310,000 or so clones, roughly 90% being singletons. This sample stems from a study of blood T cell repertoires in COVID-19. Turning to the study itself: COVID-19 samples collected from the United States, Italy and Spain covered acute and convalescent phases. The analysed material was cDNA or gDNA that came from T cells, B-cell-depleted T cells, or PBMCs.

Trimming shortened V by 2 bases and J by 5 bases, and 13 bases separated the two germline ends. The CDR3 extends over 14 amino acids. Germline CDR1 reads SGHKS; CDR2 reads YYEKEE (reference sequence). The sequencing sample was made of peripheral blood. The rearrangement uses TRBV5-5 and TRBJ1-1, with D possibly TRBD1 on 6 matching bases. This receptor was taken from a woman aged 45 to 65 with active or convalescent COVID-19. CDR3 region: CASSFGQIPTEAFF. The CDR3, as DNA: TGTGCCAGCAGCTTCGGACAGATACCTACTGAAGCTTTCTTT.